A single sample gave rise to the 6 T cell receptor beta chains below, sequenced in a study of blood T cell repertoires in COVID-19. Sequencing was performed with immunoSEQ multiplex PCR; in TCRdb, only in-frame clones are kept and a portion is missing. The top ten clones hold under 4.5% of a sample with roughly 350,000 clones, roughly 90% of them seen once. The material sequenced was peripheral blood. These receptors all stem from a woman aged 45-60 years with active or convalescent COVID-19.

For the CDR3, the DNA is TGTGCCAGCAGTTTAAACAGGGGGCTAGTAGGCTACACCTTC. Encoded protein: CASSLNRGLVGYTF. The chain employs TRBV28 and TRBJ1-2; TRBD1 matches 9 bases. The V and J ends lost 2 bases and 8 bases, in that order; junction bases with no gene match: 6. This CDR3 region has 14 residues. The germline gives CDR1 MDHEN, CDR2 SYDVKM.

This clone was observed a handful of times. This sequence joins TRBV28 and TRBJ1-5, with a weak D call TRBD1 (5 bases). Germline lookup yields CDR1 MDHEN and CDR2 SYDVKM. The CDR3 consists of 18 residues. The V gene lost 2 bases and the J gene lost 1 base, with 18 bases spanning the gap. CDR3 amino acids: CASSLAGLEFQSNQPQHF. The CDR3, as DNA: TGTGCCAGCAGTTTAGCGGGGCTGGAGTTCCAAAGCAATCAGCCCCAGCATTTT. Drawing the rest from reference TRBV28 and TRBJ1-5, the complete variable domain is DVKVTQSSRYLVKRTGEKVFLECVQDMDHENMFWYRQDPGLGLRLIYFSYDVKMKEKGDIPEGYSVSREKKERFSLILESASTNQTSMYLCASSLAGLEFQSNQPQHFGDGTRLSIL.

The rearrangement uses TRBV18 and TRBJ1-1, with TRBD1 matching over 9 bases. V dropped 0 bases and J dropped 4; count of bases not matched to a gene: 9. Germline CDR1 reads KGHSH; CDR2 reads LQKENI. The CDR3 has 17 residues. This chain's CDR3 is CASSPPGQGPFSTEAFF. The CDR3 coding sequence is TGTGCCAGCTCACCACCGGGACAGGGCCCCTTCAGCACTGAAGCTTTCTTT.

The CDR3 DNA reads as TGCGCCAGCAGTCAACAAGGAGGGGGTAGGGACAGGGAGTATGGAGGAGCTTTCTTT. Translating it yields CASSQQGGGRDREYGGAFF. V and J are TRBV23-1 and TRBJ1-1, with TRBD1 matching over 9 bases. TRBV23-1 is designated an ORF whose function remains uncertain. The V segment lost 2 bases and the J segment 10 bases; nucleotides outside the gene matches: 23. The CDR3 has 19 amino acids.

The chain recombines TRBV9 with TRBJ1-6, with D unclear. This CDR3 has 14 amino acids. The V gene lost 0 bases and the J gene lost 8 bases, with 9 bases spanning the gap. Per germline, CDR1 SGDLS and CDR2 YYNGEE. Written as DNA, the CDR3 is TGTGCCAGCAGCGTAGGCGACGGAGATTCACCCCTCCACTTT. Protein sequence: CASSVGDGDSPLHF.

V and J are TRBV7-2 and TRBJ2-5, with D maybe TRBD1 (6 bases). This CDR3 is built from 14 residues. The germline CDR1 and CDR2 sequences are SGHTA and FQGNSA. The V end lost 7 bases, the J end lost 2 bases, and 14 bases lay between the germline ends. The CDR3 reads CASNTQGGQETQYF. The CDR3 coding sequence is TGTGCCAGCAATACACAGGGCGGTCAAGAGACCCAGTACTTC.